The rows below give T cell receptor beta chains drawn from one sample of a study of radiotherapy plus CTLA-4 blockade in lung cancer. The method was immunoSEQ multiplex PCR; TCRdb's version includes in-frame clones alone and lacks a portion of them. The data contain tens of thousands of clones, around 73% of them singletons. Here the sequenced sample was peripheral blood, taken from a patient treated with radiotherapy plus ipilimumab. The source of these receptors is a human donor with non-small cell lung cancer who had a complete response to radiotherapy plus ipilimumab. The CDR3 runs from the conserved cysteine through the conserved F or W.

CDR3aa: CAISEQGALNEQFF; v_gene: TRBV10-3
CDR3aa: CASSPRDVVNTEAFF; v_gene: TRBV18
CDR3aa: CASSSYRGSEQYF; v_gene: TRBV27
CDR3aa: CASSLVPLGGEVVYGYTF; v_gene: TRBV4-3
CDR3aa: CASSDIHASNTGELFF; v_gene: TRBV10-1
CDR3aa: CASSKYCPNKHGYTF; v_gene: TRBV21-1
CDR3aa: CTSAWAAEYGYTF; v_gene: TRBV5-1
CDR3aa: CASRPGPSNTEAFF; v_gene: TRBV7-2
CDR3aa: CASSAGLALITDTQYF; v_gene: TRBV9
CDR3aa: CASSPPGQAPYEQYF; v_gene: TRBV5-4